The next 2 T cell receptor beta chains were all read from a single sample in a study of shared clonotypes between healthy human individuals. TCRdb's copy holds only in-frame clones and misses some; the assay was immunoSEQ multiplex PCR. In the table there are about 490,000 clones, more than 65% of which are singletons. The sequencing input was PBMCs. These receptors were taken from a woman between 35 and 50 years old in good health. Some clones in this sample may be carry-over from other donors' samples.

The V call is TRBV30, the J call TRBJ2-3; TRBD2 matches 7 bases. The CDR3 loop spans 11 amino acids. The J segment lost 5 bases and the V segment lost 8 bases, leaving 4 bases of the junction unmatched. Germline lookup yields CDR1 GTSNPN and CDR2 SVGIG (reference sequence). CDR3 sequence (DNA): TGTGCCGGGGGGAGGGGAGATACGCAGTATTTT. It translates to CAGGRGDTQYF. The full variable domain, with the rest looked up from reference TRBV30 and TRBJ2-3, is SQTIHQWPATLVQPVGSPLSLECTVEGTSNPNLYWYRQAAGRGLQLLFYSVGIGQISSEVPQNLSASRPQDRQFILSSKKLLLSDSGFYLCAGGRGDTQYFGPGTRLTVL.

CDR3 amino acids: CARPDRGRRTGELFF. The CDR3 DNA follows: TGTGCCAGACCCGACAGGGGGAGGAGAACCGGGGAGCTGTTTTTT. The chain couples TRBV7-2 to TRBJ2-2, with 9 bases that match TRBD1. Germline trimming cut 9 bases from V and 5 bases from J; bases unmatched to any gene: 10. Germline V lookup: CDR1 SGHTA, CDR2 FQGNSA. The CDR3 totals 15 residues.